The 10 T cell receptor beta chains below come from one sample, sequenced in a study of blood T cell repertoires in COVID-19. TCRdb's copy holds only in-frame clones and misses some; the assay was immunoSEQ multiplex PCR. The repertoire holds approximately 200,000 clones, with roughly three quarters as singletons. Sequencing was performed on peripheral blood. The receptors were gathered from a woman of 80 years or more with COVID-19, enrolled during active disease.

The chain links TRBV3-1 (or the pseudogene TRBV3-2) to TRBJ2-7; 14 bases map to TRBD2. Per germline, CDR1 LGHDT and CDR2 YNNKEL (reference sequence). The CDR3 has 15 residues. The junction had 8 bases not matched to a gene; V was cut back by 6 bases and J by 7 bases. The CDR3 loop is CASSRGLAGAWEQYF. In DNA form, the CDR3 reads TGTGCCAGCAGTCGGGGACTAGCGGGAGCTTGGGAGCAGTACTTC.

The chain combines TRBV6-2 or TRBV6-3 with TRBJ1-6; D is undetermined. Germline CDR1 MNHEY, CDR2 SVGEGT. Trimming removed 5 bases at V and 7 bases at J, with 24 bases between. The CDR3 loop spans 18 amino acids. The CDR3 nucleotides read TGTGCCAGCAGTAAGTACGGCCGCTCCTACGGAGGGAATTCACCCCTCCACTTT. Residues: CASSKYGRSYGGNSPLHF.

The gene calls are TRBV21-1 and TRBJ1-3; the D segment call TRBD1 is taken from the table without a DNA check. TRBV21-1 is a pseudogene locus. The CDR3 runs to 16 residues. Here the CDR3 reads CASSRTGQGIGNTIYF. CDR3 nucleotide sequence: TGTGCCAGCAGCAGGACGGGACAGGGGATTGGAAACACCATATATTTT.

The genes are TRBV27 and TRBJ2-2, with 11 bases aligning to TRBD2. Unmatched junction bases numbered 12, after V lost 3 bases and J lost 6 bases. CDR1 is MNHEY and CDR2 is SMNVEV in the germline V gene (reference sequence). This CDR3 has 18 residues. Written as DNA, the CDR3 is TGTGCCAGCAGTTTGAAGGTCCCTAGCGGGAGGTGGTCCGGGGAGCTGTTTTTT. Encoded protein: CASSLKVPSGRWSGELFF.

This CDR3 is CASSERTSGIHEQYF. CDR3 DNA: TGTGCCAGCAGCGAGAGGACTAGCGGGATCCACGAGCAGTACTTC. J is TRBJ2-7 and V is TRBV11-2; the match to TRBD2 covers 12 bases. This CDR3 region has 15 residues. The V and J ends lost 5 bases and 5 bases, in that order; junction bases with no gene match: 7. Germline V gives CDR1 SGHAT, CDR2 FQNNGV.

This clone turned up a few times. The CDR3 sequence is CTSSRMRLAGGKYAGELFF. The CDR3 DNA reads TGCACCAGCAGCCGGATGCGGCTAGCGGGAGGCAAGTATGCCGGGGAGCTGTTTTTT. The chain is built from TRBV1 and TRBJ2-2; TRBD2 was called by the table and not checked on the DNA. TRBV1 is deemed a pseudogene. CDR3 length: 19 residues.

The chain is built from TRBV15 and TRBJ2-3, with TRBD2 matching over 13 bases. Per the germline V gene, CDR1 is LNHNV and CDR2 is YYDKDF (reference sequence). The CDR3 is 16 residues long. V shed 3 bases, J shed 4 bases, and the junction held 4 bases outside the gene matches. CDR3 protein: CATSSSLAGGPDTQYF. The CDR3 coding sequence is TGTGCCACCAGCAGTTCACTAGCGGGGGGGCCAGATACGCAGTATTTT.

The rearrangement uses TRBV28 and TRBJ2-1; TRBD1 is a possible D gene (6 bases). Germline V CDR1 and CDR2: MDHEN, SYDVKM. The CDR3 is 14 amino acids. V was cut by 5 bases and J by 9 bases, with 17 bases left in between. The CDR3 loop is CASSPGDNRVEQFF. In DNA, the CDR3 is TGTGCCAGCAGTCCTGGGGATAACAGGGTTGAGCAGTTCTTC.

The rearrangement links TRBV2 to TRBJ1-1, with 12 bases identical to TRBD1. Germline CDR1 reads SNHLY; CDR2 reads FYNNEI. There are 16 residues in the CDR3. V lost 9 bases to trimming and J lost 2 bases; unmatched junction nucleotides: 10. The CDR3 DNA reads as TGTGCCAGACGTGGGTGGGACAGGGGGCCAAACACTGAAGCTTTCTTT. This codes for CARRGWDRGPNTEAFF.

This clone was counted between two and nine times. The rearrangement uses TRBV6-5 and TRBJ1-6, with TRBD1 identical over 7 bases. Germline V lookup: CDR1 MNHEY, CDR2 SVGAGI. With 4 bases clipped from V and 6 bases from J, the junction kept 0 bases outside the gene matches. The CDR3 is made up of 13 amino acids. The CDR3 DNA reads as TGTGCCAGCAGTTGGGACAGTAATTCACCCCTCCACTTT. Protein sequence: CASSWDSNSPLHF.